The clone carrying this TCR beta chain was counted a few times. Combining a sample-barcoded 5' primer with a J-beta primer mix, a second PCR ran for roughly 7 to 11 cycles. Tags on each cDNA molecule came from a template-switch adaptor with 12 random nucleotides. From the 5' RACE reads, TCRdb called clonotypes with MiXCR, one entry per CDR3 protein. The data show some 1.6 million distinct CDR3 sequences, 30% to 35% seen once. Per the germline V gene, CDR1 is SEHNR and CDR2 is FQNEAQ (reference sequence). The V segment lost 7 bases and the J segment 3 bases; nucleotides outside the gene matches: 9. The CDR3 totals 16 residues. Healthy Russian Caucasian donors spanned ages about 6 to 100 years. Samples each yielded at least 6 micrograms of total RNA. The data belong to a study of blood T cells in healthy people across ages. Study in general: There was about one barcoded beta molecule captured by template switching per two T cells.

J is TRBJ2-3 and V is TRBV7-9; 11 bases map to TRBD2. The TCR was taken from a woman aged 25 to 39 in good health. Sequencing was carried out using blood. The CDR3: CASTPGGLAVTDTQYF. The CDR3 nucleotides read TGTGCCAGCACCCCGGGGGGACTAGCGGTAACAGATACGCAGTATTTT.